The next 31 T cell receptor beta chains were all read from a single sample in a study of PD-L1 blockade in urothelial cancer. TCRdb keeps only in-frame clones here, not all; method: immunoSEQ multiplex PCR. The sample has some 30,000 clones; around 87% are singletons. The specimen was PBMCs, collected around atezolizumab (anti-PD-L1) treatment. The origin of the receptors is a man aged 50-59 years with urothelial cancer.

The chain combines TRBV11-2 with TRBJ2-1; the D gene is possibly TRBD1 (6 bases). The length of the CDR3 is 13 residues. V lost 2 bases, J lost 7 bases, and 9 bases lay in between. Germline assignment: CDR1 SGHAT and CDR2 FQNNGV. The DNA of the CDR3 is TGTGCCAGCAGCTTAATCGGACAGAATGAGCAGTTCTTC. This encodes CASSLIGQNEQFF.

V is TRBV11-2 and J is TRBJ1-4, with 7 bases lining up with TRBD1. This CDR3 spans 13 amino acids. The germline CDR1 and CDR2 sequences are SGHAT and FQNNGV. Trimming took 7 bases from V and 8 from J; bases not matched to a gene: 7. CDR3 in amino acids: CASNVGGTEKLFF. As DNA, the CDR3 is TGTGCCAGCAACGTAGGGGGCACGGAAAAACTGTTTTTT.

The chain employs TRBV27 and TRBJ1-4; D call uncertain. Germline assignment: CDR1 MNHEY and CDR2 SMNVEV (reference sequence). V lost 3 bases and J 8 bases, leaving 7 bases between the germline ends. This CDR3 spans 12 amino acids. DNA of the CDR3: TGTGCCAGCAGTTTCGAGGGAGAAAAACTGTTTTTT. Its translation is CASSFEGEKLFF.

The chain links TRBV5-1 to TRBJ1-4; 8 positions agree with TRBD1. V was pared by 4 bases and J by 5 bases, with 7 bases of the junction left unmatched. Germline CDR1 SGHRS, CDR2 YFSETQ. There are 15 residues in the CDR3. The CDR3 nucleotides are TGCGCCAGCAGCGTACCAGGGGGCAAAAATGAAAAACTGTTTTTT. It is translated as CASSVPGGKNEKLFF.

The chain recombines TRBV7-9 with TRBJ1-2; TRBD1 might be the D (6 bases). Germline V gives CDR1 SEHNR, CDR2 FQNEAQ (reference sequence). The CDR3 contains 12 residues. V lost 2 bases and J lost 8, with 9 bases in between. CDR3 region: CASSLNREGYTF. CDR3 nucleotides: TGTGCCAGCAGCTTAAACAGGGAAGGCTACACCTTC.

The chain links TRBV4-2 to TRBJ2-1; D remains unclear. Trimming left V 0 bases short and J 9 bases short, with 9 bases between. The CDR3 is made up of 13 amino acids. CDR1 and CDR2 (germline): LGHNA, YNFKEQ. DNA of the CDR3: TGTGCCAGCAGCCAAGAAATGTTCGGTGAGCAGTTCTTC. It is translated as CASSQEMFGEQFF.

The V gene is TRBV11-2, the J gene TRBJ1-2; D gene uncertain. Looked up from germline, CDR1 is SGHAT and CDR2 is FQNNGV. This CDR3 is 13 amino acids long. Trimming cost V 0 bases and J 7 bases, with 9 bases left between them. The CDR3 bases are TGTGCCAGCAGCTTAGATCGATTCGGTGGCTACACCTTC. Encoded protein: CASSLDRFGGYTF.

J is TRBJ2-5 and V is TRBV7-2; 8 nucleotides align to TRBD1. V was pared by 2 bases and J by 0 bases, with 5 bases of the junction left unmatched. The length of the CDR3 is 16 residues. Germline loops: CDR1 SGHTA, CDR2 FQGNSA. CDR3: CASSLKGDRNQETQYF. The CDR3 bases are TGTGCCAGCAGCTTAAAGGGGGACAGGAACCAAGAGACCCAGTACTTC.

The chain combines TRBV2 with TRBJ2-3; D may be TRBD1 (5 bases). This CDR3 spans 13 amino acids. V was cut by 3 bases and J by 6 bases, with 10 bases left in between. Germline V gives CDR1 SNHLY, CDR2 FYNNEI. As DNA, the CDR3 is TGTGCCAGCAGTGATAGACAGTTTGATACGCAGTATTTT. This codes for CASSDRQFDTQYF. The variable domain in full, completed from reference TRBV2 and TRBJ2-3, reads EPEVTQTPSHQVTQMGQEVILRCVPISNHLYFYWYRQILGQKVEFLVSFYNNEISEKSEIFDDQFSVERPDGSNFTLKIRSTKLEDSAMYFCASSDRQFDTQYFGPGTRLTVL.

The chain has TRBV5-6 and TRBJ1-2; 7 bases agree with TRBD1. The germline CDR1 and CDR2 sequences are SGHDT and YYEEEE. CDR3 length: 14 amino acids. The J segment lost 7 bases and the V segment lost 4 bases, leaving 10 bases of the junction unmatched. The chain's CDR3 is CASSIWTGRGGYTF. The DNA of the CDR3 is TGTGCCAGCAGCATATGGACAGGTCGAGGTGGCTACACCTTC.

This chain connects TRBV7-2 to TRBJ2-1; TRBD2 matches 10 bases. This CDR3 region has 15 residues. The V and J ends lost 4 bases and 7 bases, in that order; junction bases with no gene match: 7. The germline V gene has CDR1 SGHTA and CDR2 FQGNSA. The CDR3 protein is CASSSLAGPVNEQFF. CDR3 nucleotide sequence: TGTGCCAGCAGCTCACTAGCGGGACCTGTTAATGAGCAGTTCTTC.

J is TRBJ2-3 and V is TRBV18; D remains unclear. The CDR3 is 11 residues long. From germline, CDR1 is KGHSH and CDR2 LQKENI. V gave up 7 bases and J gave up 2 bases, with 4 bases separating them. CDR3 protein: CASFITDTQYF. The CDR3 bases are TGTGCCAGCTTTATCACAGATACGCAGTATTTT.

This sequence joins TRBV9 and TRBJ2-5; tentative D call: TRBD2 (6 bases). V was clipped by 4 bases and J by 5 bases, with 15 bases between them. Germline CDR1 is SGDLS and CDR2 is YYNGEE. The CDR3 loop spans 14 amino acids. The CDR3 DNA is TGTGCCAGCAGCTCCCGACTAGAGCGGGAGACCCAGTACTTC. Protein product: CASSSRLERETQYF.

Here the CDR3 DNA reads TGTGCCAGCAGCTCCCAGCGGGGGGGACTTTACAATGAGCAGTTCTTC. Protein product: CASSSQRGGLYNEQFF. The V gene is TRBV14, the J gene TRBJ2-1, with TRBD2 matching 10 bases. The V gene's germline CDR1 is SGHDN and CDR2 FVKESK. Trimming took 5 bases from V and 4 from J; bases not matched to a gene: 8. This CDR3 is built from 16 residues.

This clone was picked up a small number of times. CDR3 nucleotide sequence: TGTGCCAGCAGCACGGACTTCTCCAGGGAGCAGTACTTC. Its protein product is CASSTDFSREQYF. The chain uses TRBV7-2 and TRBJ2-7, with D possibly matching TRBD2 (5 bases). The CDR3 length is 13 residues. The germline CDR1 and CDR2 sequences are SGHTA and FQGNSA. Trimming took off 5 bases at V and 7 bases at J, with 15 bases between the two ends.

The chain has TRBV20-1 and TRBJ2-1; D ambiguous. The germline CDR1 and CDR2 sequences are DFQATT and SNEGSKA (reference sequence). Between the trimmed V and J ends, which lost 4 bases and 6 bases, there was a span of 4 bases. The CDR3 has 10 residues. The CDR3 DNA is TGCAGTGCTACTCTCAATGAGCAGTTCTTC. Encoded protein: CSATLNEQFF.

The chain employs TRBV15 and TRBJ1-3; TRBD1 might be the D (5 bases). In germline, CDR1 is LNHNV, CDR2 YYDKDF (reference sequence). Trimming took off 4 bases at V and 2 bases at J, with 15 bases between the two ends. The CDR3 length is 16 residues. The CDR3 loop reads CATSIPTGLPGNTIYF. The CDR3 DNA is TGTGCCACCAGCATACCTACGGGACTGCCTGGAAACACCATATATTTT.

Note on this clone: The junction shows a germline mismatch at one end, possibly a read error. The rearrangement uses TRBV7-7 and TRBJ1-1; D perhaps matches TRBD1 (6 bases). Germline V gene data show CDR1 as SSHAT and CDR2 as FNYEAQ (reference sequence). CDR3 length: 13 residues. CDR3 protein: CASSIIRGTEAFF. CDR3 DNA: TGTGCTAGCAGCATAATCAGGGGTACTGAAGCTTTCTTT.

This sequence joins TRBV27 and TRBJ1-5; unclear D gene. The ends were cut back, 2 bases at V and 0 bases at J, with 14 bases in the middle. Germline CDR1 and CDR2: MNHEY and SMNVEV (reference sequence). The CDR3 extends over 17 amino acids. The CDR3 protein is CASSLAGGYNSNQPQHF. The CDR3 nucleotides read TGTGCCAGCAGTTTAGCAGGAGGATATAATAGCAATCAGCCCCAGCATTTT.

V gene TRBV28 combines with J gene TRBJ2-5; TRBD1 is a possible D gene (5 bases). V shed 4 bases and J shed 3 bases, with 6 bases lying between them. The CDR3 loop spans 12 amino acids. The germline gives CDR1 MDHEN, CDR2 SYDVKM. The CDR3 loop reads CASSSGKETQYF. The CDR3 DNA follows: TGTGCCAGCAGTTCAGGGAAAGAGACCCAGTACTTC.

The chain links TRBV14 to TRBJ2-3; no clear D. The germline CDR1 and CDR2 sequences are SGHDN and FVKESK. V lost 0 bases to trimming and J lost 10 bases, with 11 bases between them. CDR3 size: 13 residues. CDR3 in DNA: TGTGCCAGCAGCCAAGATCTCTCGCGTCCGCAGTATTTT. This codes for CASSQDLSRPQYF.

V is TRBV27 and J is TRBJ1-5; D call uncertain. Germline-derived CDR1 and CDR2 are MNHEY and SMNVEV (reference sequence). The V end lost 3 bases, the J end lost 4 bases, and 7 bases lay between the germline ends. The CDR3 is 13 amino acids. DNA for the CDR3: TGTGCCAGCAGTTTTTCGGGTAATCAGCCCCAGCATTTT. It translates to CASSFSGNQPQHF.

This clone is labeled as large. V and J are TRBV7-8 and TRBJ2-3; TRBD1 agrees at 8 bases. Germline CDR1 is SGHVS and CDR2 is FQNEAQ. With V trimmed by 1 base and J by 4 bases, 4 bases remained unmatched. The CDR3 runs 15 residues. CDR3 nucleotides: TGTGCCAGCAGCTTAGGGACAGGGCAGGCAGATACGCAGTATTTT. It encodes CASSLGTGQADTQYF. Using reference TRBV7-8 and TRBJ2-3 for the parts outside the CDR3, the full variable domain is GAGVSQSPRYKVAKRGQDVALRCDPISGHVSLFWYQQALGQGPEFLTYFQNEAQLDKSGLPSDRFFAERPEGSVSTLKIQRTQQEDSAVYLCASSLGTGQADTQYFGPGTRLTVL.

CDR3: CAWSPKNQETQYF. DNA of the CDR3: TGTGCCTGGAGTCCTAAAAACCAAGAGACCCAGTACTTC. The chain couples TRBV30 to TRBJ2-5; D unresolved. CDR1 is GTSNPN and CDR2 is SVGIG in the germline V gene (reference sequence). The CDR3 runs to 13 residues. V was clipped by 2 bases and J by 0 bases, with 7 bases between them. Full variable domain (remainder filled in from reference TRBV30 and TRBJ2-5): SQTIHQWPATLVQPVGSPLSLECTVEGTSNPNLYWYRQAAGRGLQLLFYSVGIGQISSEVPQNLSASRPQDRQFILSSKKLLLSDSGFYLCAWSPKNQETQYFGPGTRLLVL.

This chain uses TRBV7-8 with TRBJ2-1; D remains unclear. From germline, CDR1 is SGHVS and CDR2 FQNEAQ. The CDR3 consists of 11 residues. Trimming took off 5 bases at V and 5 bases at J, with 4 bases between the two ends. The CDR3 reads CASSLNNEQFF. DNA for the CDR3: TGTGCCAGCAGCCTAAACAATGAGCAGTTCTTC.

This clone appeared once. The chain recombines TRBV19 with TRBJ1-3; 9 bases match TRBD1. This CDR3 has 16 amino acids. The trim removed 5 bases at V and 0 bases at J, leaving 5 bases unmatched. Germline V CDR1 and CDR2: LNHDA, SQIVND (reference sequence). The CDR3 spells CASSPTGQGSGNTIYF. The CDR3 DNA reads as TGTGCCAGTAGTCCAACGGGACAGGGCTCTGGAAACACCATATATTTT.

The chain links TRBV18 to TRBJ1-5, with 7 bases identical to TRBD1. V was pared by 6 bases and J by 4 bases, with 3 bases of the junction left unmatched. Looked up from germline, CDR1 is KGHSH and CDR2 is LQKENI. This CDR3 has 13 amino acids. The CDR3 DNA reads as TGTGCCAGCTCCCTACAGGGGAATCAGCCCCAGCATTTT. Translating it yields CASSLQGNQPQHF.

V gene TRBV5-1 combines with J gene TRBJ2-3; no reliable D call. The CDR3 consists of 12 residues. V was trimmed by 1 base and J by 5 bases, leaving 5 bases between them. The germline CDR1 and CDR2 sequences are SGHRS and YFSETQ. CDR3 amino acids: CASSLTRDTQYF. CDR3 nucleotides: TGCGCCAGCAGCTTGACACGAGATACGCAGTATTTT. The full variable domain, completed using reference TRBV5-1 and TRBJ2-3, is KAGVTQTPRYLIKTRGQQVTLSCSPISGHRSVSWYQQTPGQGLQFLFEYFSETQRNKGNFPGRFSGRQFSNSRSEMNVSTLELGDSALYLCASSLTRDTQYFGPGTRLTVL.

The chain couples TRBV7-9 to TRBJ1-5; no clear D. This CDR3 is 14 amino acids long. Trimming removed 4 bases at V and 5 bases at J, with 12 bases between. Germline CDR1 is SEHNR and CDR2 is FQNEAQ (reference sequence). This CDR3 is CASSSMASDQPQHF. The DNA of the CDR3 is TGTGCCAGCAGCTCAATGGCCTCAGATCAGCCCCAGCATTTT.

This clone was recorded once. The chain carries TRBV7-8 and TRBJ2-3; TRBD1 agrees at 7 bases. Losses at the gene ends were 5 bases for V and 8 bases for J; bases not matched to a gene: 10. The CDR3 is made up of 14 amino acids. Germline loops: CDR1 SGHVS, CDR2 FQNEAQ. CDR3 protein: CASSAGGDGATQYF. The CDR3 DNA is TGTGCCAGCAGCGCAGGGGGTGACGGGGCTACGCAGTATTTT.

This chain uses TRBV5-1 with TRBJ2-2; 7 bases map to TRBD2. V lost 6 bases and J lost 1; bases outside the gene matches: 21. Per germline, CDR1 SGHRS and CDR2 YFSETQ. The CDR3 sequence is 20 residues long. The CDR3 region has the DNA TGCGCCAGCACTATTGGGGGAGGGACGGCCTCAATGAGGAACACCGGGGAGCTGTTTTTT. The encoded protein is CASTIGGGTASMRNTGELFF.